The sequence of this T cell receptor (beta chain) was determined in a study of blood T cell repertoires in COVID-19. Turning to the study itself: Some COVID-19 samples were acute and others convalescent; all came from the United States, Italy and Spain. The cDNA or gDNA used as material had been derived from T cells, B-cell-depleted T cells, or PBMCs.

CDR1 and CDR2 (germline): LGHNT, FRNRAP. This CDR3 spans 16 amino acids. The J segment lost 4 bases and the V segment lost 5 bases, leaving 10 bases of the junction unmatched. How the authors handled the data: Nucleated cell number was recorded as an estimate derived from reference gene primer amplification. The table came from immunoSEQ multiplex PCR; TCRdb's copy has only in-frame clones and leaves some out. That table furnishes V, J and clone size, whereas the DNA furnished D and trimming. Here the sample spans just over 250,000 clones, approximately 87% being singletons. The receptor was derived from a woman aged 50 to 65 with acute or convalescent COVID-19. Sequencing input: peripheral blood. The genes are TRBV12-5 and TRBJ1-2; 10 nucleotides match TRBD1. The CDR3 loop reads CASGVSGTGVVYGYTF. CDR3 DNA: TGTGCTAGTGGTGTGTCCGGGACAGGGGTGGTCTATGGCTACACCTTC.